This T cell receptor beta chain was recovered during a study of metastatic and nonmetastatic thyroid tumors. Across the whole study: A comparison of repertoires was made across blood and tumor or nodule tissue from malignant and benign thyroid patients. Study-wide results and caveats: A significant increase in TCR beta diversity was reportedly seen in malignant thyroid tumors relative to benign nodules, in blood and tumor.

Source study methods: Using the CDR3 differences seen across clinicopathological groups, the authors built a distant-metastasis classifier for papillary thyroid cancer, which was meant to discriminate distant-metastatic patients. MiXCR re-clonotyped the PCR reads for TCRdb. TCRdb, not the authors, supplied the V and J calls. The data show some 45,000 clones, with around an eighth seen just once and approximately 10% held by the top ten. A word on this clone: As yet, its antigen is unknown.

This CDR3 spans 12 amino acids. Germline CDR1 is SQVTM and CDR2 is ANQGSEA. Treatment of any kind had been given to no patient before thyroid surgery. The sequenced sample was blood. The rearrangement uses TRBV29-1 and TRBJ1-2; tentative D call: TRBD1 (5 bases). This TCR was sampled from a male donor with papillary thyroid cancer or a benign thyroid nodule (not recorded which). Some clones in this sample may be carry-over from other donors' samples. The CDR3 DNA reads TGCACCACGGGGCGGGGGGGCTATGGCTACACCTTC. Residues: CTTGRGGYGYTF.